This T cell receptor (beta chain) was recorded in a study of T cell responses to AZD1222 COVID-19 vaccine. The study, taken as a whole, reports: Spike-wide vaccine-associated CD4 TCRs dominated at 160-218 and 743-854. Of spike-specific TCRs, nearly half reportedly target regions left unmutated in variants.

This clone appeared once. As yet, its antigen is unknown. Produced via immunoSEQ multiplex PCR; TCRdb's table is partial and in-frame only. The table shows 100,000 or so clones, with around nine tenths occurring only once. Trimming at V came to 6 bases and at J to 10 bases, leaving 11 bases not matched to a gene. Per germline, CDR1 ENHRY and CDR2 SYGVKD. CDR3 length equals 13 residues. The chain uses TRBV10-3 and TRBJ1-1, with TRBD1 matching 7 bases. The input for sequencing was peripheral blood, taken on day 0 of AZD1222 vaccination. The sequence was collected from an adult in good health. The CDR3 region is CAISQGTAGGAFF. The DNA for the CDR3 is TGTGCCATCAGCCAAGGGACAGCCGGAGGAGCTTTCTTT.